These 16 T cell receptor beta chains were all obtained from the same sample, sequenced in a study of neurological immune-mediated disorders. Via MiXCR, TCRdb re-called the 5' RACE reads, giving one row per CDR3 protein. The sample holds about 66,000 distinct CDR3 sequences; under 5% are singletons and the top ten take around 7%. Material for sequencing was PBMCs. These receptors originate from a man aged 25-45 years with multiple sclerosis.

This clonotype was recorded many times. This chain links TRBV7-9 with TRBJ1-4; a weak D match, TRBD1 (6 bases). Trimming stripped 5 bases from V and 3 bases from J, with 16 bases between. Germline values: CDR1 SEHNR, CDR2 FQNEAQ (reference sequence). The CDR3 covers 16 residues. CDR3 region: CASSHSSYRANEKLFF. As DNA, the CDR3 is TGTGCCAGCAGCCACTCCTCCTACAGGGCTAATGAAAAACTGTTTTTT.

The V gene is TRBV3-1, the J gene TRBJ1-1; no clear D gene. Germline V gives CDR1 LGHDT, CDR2 YNNKEL (reference sequence). This CDR3 region has 14 residues. Trimming cost V 4 bases and J 5 bases, with 14 bases left between them. DNA for the CDR3: TGTGCCAGCAGCCGCGTCTCGTTCGGGACTGAAGCTTTCTTT. Protein product: CASSRVSFGTEAFF.

Many counts were recorded for this clonotype. V gene TRBV5-5 combines with J gene TRBJ2-3; D unresolved. Germline V gene data show CDR1 as SGHKS and CDR2 as YYEKEE (reference sequence). V was pared by 3 bases and J by 3 bases, with 11 bases between. This CDR3 is 14 amino acids long. The CDR3 region is CASSSSVRTDTQYF. In DNA, the CDR3 is TGTGCCAGCAGCTCATCAGTCCGGACAGATACGCAGTATTTT.

This clonotype was recorded at least ten times. The gene calls are TRBV10-2 and TRBJ2-7; 8 bases align to TRBD1. The CDR3 sequence is 15 residues long. Germline V gene sequence: CDR1 WSHSY, CDR2 SAAADI. The V segment lost 6 bases and the J segment 3 bases; nucleotides outside the gene matches: 10. DNA for the CDR3: TGCGCCAGCAGCCCACTTATGGGACAGGTCTACGAGCAGTACTTC. Its protein is CASSPLMGQVYEQYF.

This clonotype was counted between two and nine times. This rearrangement joins TRBV29-1 to TRBJ1-1, with TRBD1 matching over 10 bases. The trim removed 4 bases at V and 4 bases at J, leaving 9 bases unmatched. Looked up from germline, CDR1 is SQVTM and CDR2 is ANQGSEA. This CDR3 has 15 residues. The chain's CDR3 is CSVVGTGESGTEAFF. For the CDR3, the DNA is TGCAGCGTTGTAGGGACAGGGGAGTCGGGCACTGAAGCTTTCTTT.

This clonotype was seen at least ten times. CDR3 DNA: TGCAGTGCTAGAGTTCCGGGACTAGCGGGGGCTCTGGGAGGCACAGATACGCAGTATTTT. The encoded protein is CSARVPGLAGALGGTDTQYF. The rearrangement uses TRBV20-1 and TRBJ2-3; TRBD2 aligns across 14 bases. CDR1 DFQATT and CDR2 SNEGSKA come from the germline V gene (reference sequence). This CDR3 is 20 amino acids long. V trimming: 1 base; J trimming: 1 base; junction bases outside the gene matches: 13.

This clonotype was observed once. The V gene is TRBV20-1, the J gene TRBJ1-2; TRBD1 might be the D (5 bases). The CDR3 totals 14 residues. Germline V gives CDR1 DFQATT, CDR2 SNEGSKA (reference sequence). V lost 3 bases and J 4 bases, leaving 15 bases between the germline ends. The CDR3 loop is CSASVGEIFYGYTF. For the CDR3, the DNA is TGCAGTGCTAGCGTAGGGGAAATTTTCTATGGCTACACCTTC.

The table lists this clonotype with many counts. The chain joins TRBV12-3 or TRBV12-4 to TRBJ2-7, with D possibly being TRBD2 (7 bases). Deletions cut 5 bases from V and 4 bases from J, with 15 bases between. The CDR3 consists of 14 residues. CDR3 bases: TGTGCCAGCAGTATAGGGGGGGTAGGTTACGAGCAGTACTTC. This translates into CASSIGGVGYEQYF.

The V gene is TRBV12-3 or TRBV12-4, the J gene TRBJ1-2, with D tentatively TRBD1 (5 bases). The V and J ends lost 3 bases and 4 bases respectively, with 21 bases between them. The CDR3 is 17 amino acids. CDR3 residues: CASSFSKAVGTSYGYTF. The CDR3 coding sequence is TGTGCCAGCAGTTTTTCGAAAGCGGTGGGGACGAGCTATGGCTACACCTTC.

This clonotype was seen repeatedly, ten times or more. This rearrangement joins TRBV9 to TRBJ1-4; D not certain. The CDR3 loop spans 16 amino acids. Germline values: CDR1 SGDLS, CDR2 YYNGEE. Trimming left V 4 bases short and J 10 bases short, with 23 bases between. CDR3 sequence reads: CASSKSGGIGGGKLFF. For the CDR3, the DNA is TGTGCCAGCAGCAAAAGCGGCGGAATCGGCGGTGGAAAACTGTTTTTT.

This clonotype was seen many times. The rearrangement joins TRBV2 to TRBJ1-2; 7 bases map to TRBD1. In germline, CDR1 is SNHLY, CDR2 FYNNEI. The CDR3 consists of 14 residues. Germline trimming cut 8 bases from V and 3 bases from J; bases unmatched to any gene: 9. The CDR3 region is CASHFPGTDYGYTF. The CDR3 DNA reads as TGTGCCAGCCACTTTCCCGGGACAGACTATGGCTACACCTTC.

This clonotype was recorded at least ten times. The gene calls are TRBV5-6 and TRBJ2-7; the D gene is possibly TRBD2 (6 bases). Germline CDR1 is SGHDT and CDR2 is YYEEEE. V lost 5 bases to trimming and J lost 3 bases, with 12 bases between them. The CDR3 covers 13 residues. DNA of the CDR3: TGTGCCAGCAGTTGGGGGGTCGGCTACGAGCAGTACTTC. This translates into CASSWGVGYEQYF.

This clonotype was picked up many times. The rearrangement links TRBV4-1 to TRBJ2-5; TRBD1 matches at 11 bases. V shed 2 bases and J 5 bases; nucleotides not matched to a gene: 10. Germline CDR1 MGHRA, CDR2 YSYEKL. The CDR3 consists of 17 residues. This chain's CDR3 is CASSQRTGGALGETQYF. The CDR3 coding sequence is TGCGCCAGCAGCCAACGGACAGGGGGCGCGTTGGGCGAGACCCAGTACTTC.

Many counts were recorded for this clonotype. V gene TRBV5-1 combines with J gene TRBJ1-3; D unclear. Germline assignment: CDR1 SGHRS and CDR2 YFSETQ. This CDR3 has 18 amino acids. V lost 0 bases to trimming and J lost 0 bases, with 16 bases between them. CDR3 sequence (DNA): TGCGCCAGCAGCTTGGTGCCCTCGGACGGTGACTCTGGAAACACCATATATTTT. Encoded protein: CASSLVPSDGDSGNTIYF.

In its sample, this clonotype was seen many times. The chain has TRBV20-1 and TRBJ2-2; D may be TRBD1 (6 bases). The CDR3 contains 14 residues. The V end was cut by 6 bases, the J end by 6 bases, with 17 bases between. Germline assignment: CDR1 DFQATT and CDR2 SNEGSKA (reference sequence). In nucleotides, the CDR3 is TGCAGTGCCCCTTGGACAGACCTATCCGGGGAGCTGTTTTTT. Amino acids: CSAPWTDLSGELFF.

This clonotype appeared many times. The chain recombines TRBV27 with TRBJ2-7; D not certain. Trimming took 4 bases from V and 1 from J, leaving 14 bases between them. Germline CDR1 reads MNHEY; CDR2 reads SMNVEV (reference sequence). This CDR3 has 15 amino acids. In nucleotides, the CDR3 is TGTGCCAGCAGTTCCAGGTTCCCACGGTCCTACGAGCAGTACTTC. It is translated as CASSSRFPRSYEQYF.